The text below deals with one TCR beta chain. The data were obtained in a study of shared clonotypes between healthy human individuals. V lost 0 bases to trimming and J lost 0 bases, with 10 bases between them. This CDR3 region has 15 residues. Looked up from germline, CDR1 is SGHNT and CDR2 is YYREEE (reference sequence). Produced via immunoSEQ multiplex PCR; TCRdb's table is partial and in-frame only. Among approximately 1.4 million clones, 98% were seen once, and the ten largest hold approximately 0.44%. The sequence was obtained from a young man in good health. Sequencing was performed on naive CD4+ T cells sorted from blood. Sample subset: CD45RA+ positively selected. The chain combines TRBV5-4 with TRBJ2-7; D might be TRBD1 (5 bases). CDR3: CASSLGGRDSYEQYF. The CDR3 bases are TGTGCCAGCAGCTTGGGGGGCAGGGACTCCTACGAGCAGTACTTC.